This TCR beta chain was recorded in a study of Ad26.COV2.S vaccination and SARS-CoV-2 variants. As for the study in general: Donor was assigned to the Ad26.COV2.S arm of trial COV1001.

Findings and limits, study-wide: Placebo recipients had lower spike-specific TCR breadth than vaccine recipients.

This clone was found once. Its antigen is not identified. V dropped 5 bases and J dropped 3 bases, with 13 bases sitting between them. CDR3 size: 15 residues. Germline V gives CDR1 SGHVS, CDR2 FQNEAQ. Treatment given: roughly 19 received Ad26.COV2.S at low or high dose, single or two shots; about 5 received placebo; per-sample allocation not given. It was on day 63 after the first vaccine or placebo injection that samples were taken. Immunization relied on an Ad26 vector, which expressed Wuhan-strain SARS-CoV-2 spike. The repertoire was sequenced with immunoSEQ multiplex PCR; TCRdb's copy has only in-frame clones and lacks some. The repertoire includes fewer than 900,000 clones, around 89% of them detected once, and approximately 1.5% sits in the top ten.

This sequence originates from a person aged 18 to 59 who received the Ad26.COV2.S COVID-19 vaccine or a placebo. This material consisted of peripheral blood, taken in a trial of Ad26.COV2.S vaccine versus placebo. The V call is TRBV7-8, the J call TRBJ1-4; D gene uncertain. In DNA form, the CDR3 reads TGTGCCAGCAGCCCAAAGGTGGCGCCTAATGAAAAACTGTTTTTT. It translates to CASSPKVAPNEKLFF.